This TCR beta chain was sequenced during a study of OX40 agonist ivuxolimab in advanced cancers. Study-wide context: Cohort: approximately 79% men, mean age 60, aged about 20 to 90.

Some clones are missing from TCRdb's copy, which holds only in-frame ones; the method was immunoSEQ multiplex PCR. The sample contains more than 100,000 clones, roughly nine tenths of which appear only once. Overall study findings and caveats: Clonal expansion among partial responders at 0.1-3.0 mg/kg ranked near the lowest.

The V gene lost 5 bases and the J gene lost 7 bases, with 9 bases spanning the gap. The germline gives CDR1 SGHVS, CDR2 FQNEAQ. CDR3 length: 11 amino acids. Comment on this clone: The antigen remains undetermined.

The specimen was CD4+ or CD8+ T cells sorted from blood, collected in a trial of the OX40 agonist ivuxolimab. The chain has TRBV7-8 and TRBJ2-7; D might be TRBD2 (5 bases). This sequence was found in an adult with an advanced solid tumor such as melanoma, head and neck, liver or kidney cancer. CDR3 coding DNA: TGTGCCAGCAGCCTTAGGACTGAGCAGTACTTC. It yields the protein CASSLRTEQYF.